This TCR beta chain is from a study of Graves' ophthalmopathy and Graves' hyperthyroidism. For the study at large: Sampling took place at initial diagnosis, with peripheral blood obtained before any treatment.

The authors amplified TCR beta CDR3 regions from RNA transcripts. The first-round RT-PCR employed HTBI primers together with the Qiagen OneStep RT-PCR kit. A multiplex PCR was then performed as the second round. Using its own MiXCR run on the multiplex PCR reads, TCRdb lists one record per CDR3 protein. The table records hundreds of thousands of distinct CDR3 sequences, more than 40% of them present only once. The CDR3 totals 18 residues. V was clipped by 4 bases and J by 0 bases; unmatched bases: 5. Germline CDR1 reads SEHNR; CDR2 reads FQNEAQ (reference sequence). This clonotype was seen ten or more times. Its antigen is unidentified. General observations from the study: Using a 13-signature model, the authors split ophthalmopathy from stable hyperthyroidism, with roughly 91% sensitivity and roughly 80% specificity.

The clonotype originates from an adult man with Graves' ophthalmopathy. Sequencing was carried out using peripheral blood. The rearrangement uses TRBV7-9 and TRBJ2-2; 13 bases line up with TRBD2. CDR3 in amino acids: CASSSGLAGRTNTGELFF. CDR3 bases: TGTGCCAGCAGCTCGGGACTAGCGGGACGTACGAACACCGGGGAGCTGTTTTTT.